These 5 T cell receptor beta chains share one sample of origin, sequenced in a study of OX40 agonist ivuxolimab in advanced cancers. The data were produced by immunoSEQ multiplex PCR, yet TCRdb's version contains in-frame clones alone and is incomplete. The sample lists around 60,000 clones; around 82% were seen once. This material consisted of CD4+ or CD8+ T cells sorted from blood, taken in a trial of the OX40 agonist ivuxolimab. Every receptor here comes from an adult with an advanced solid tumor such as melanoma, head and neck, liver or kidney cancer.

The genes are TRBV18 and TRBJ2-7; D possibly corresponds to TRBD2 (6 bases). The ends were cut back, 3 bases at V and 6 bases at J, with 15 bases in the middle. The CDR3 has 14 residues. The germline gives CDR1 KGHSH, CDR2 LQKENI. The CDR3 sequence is CASSPTSRGSEQYF. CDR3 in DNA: TGTGCCAGCTCACCCACAAGCCGGGGGTCCGAGCAGTACTTC.

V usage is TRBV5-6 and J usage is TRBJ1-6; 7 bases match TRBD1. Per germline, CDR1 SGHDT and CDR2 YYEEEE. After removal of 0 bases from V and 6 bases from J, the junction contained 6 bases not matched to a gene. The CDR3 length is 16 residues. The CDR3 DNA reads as TGTGCCAGCAGCTTGGCGCCCGGGACAGTTAATTCACCCCTCCACTTT. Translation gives CASSLAPGTVNSPLHF. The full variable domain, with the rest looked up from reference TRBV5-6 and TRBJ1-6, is DAGVTQSPTHLIKTRGQQVTLRCSPKSGHDTVSWYQQALGQGPQFIFQYYEEEERQRGNFPDRFSGHQFPNYSSELNVNALLLGDSALYLCASSLAPGTVNSPLHFGNGTRLTVT.

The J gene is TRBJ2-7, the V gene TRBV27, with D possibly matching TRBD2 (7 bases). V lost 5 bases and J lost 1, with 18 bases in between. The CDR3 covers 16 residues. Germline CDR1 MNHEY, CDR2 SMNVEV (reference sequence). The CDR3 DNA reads TGTGCCAGCAGTCCCTCTGGGGGGGCTTTATCCTACGAGCAGTACTTC. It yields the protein CASSPSGGALSYEQYF.

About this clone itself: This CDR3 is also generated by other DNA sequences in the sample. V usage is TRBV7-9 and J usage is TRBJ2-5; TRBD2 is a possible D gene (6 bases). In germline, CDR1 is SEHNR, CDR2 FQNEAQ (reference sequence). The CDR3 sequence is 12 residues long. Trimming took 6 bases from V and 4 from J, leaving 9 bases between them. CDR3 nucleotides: TGTGCCAGCAGTCAGGAGGGAGAGACCCAGTACTTC. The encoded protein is CASSQEGETQYF.

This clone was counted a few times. The CDR3 sequence: CASSQNRAQPQHF. DNA for the CDR3: TGTGCCAGTAGTCAGAATAGGGCCCAGCCCCAGCATTTT. The chain links TRBV19 to TRBJ1-5; D is undetermined. The CDR3 loop spans 13 amino acids. Germline CDR1 LNHDA, CDR2 SQIVND (reference sequence). Trimming stripped 5 bases from V and 7 bases from J, with 12 bases between.